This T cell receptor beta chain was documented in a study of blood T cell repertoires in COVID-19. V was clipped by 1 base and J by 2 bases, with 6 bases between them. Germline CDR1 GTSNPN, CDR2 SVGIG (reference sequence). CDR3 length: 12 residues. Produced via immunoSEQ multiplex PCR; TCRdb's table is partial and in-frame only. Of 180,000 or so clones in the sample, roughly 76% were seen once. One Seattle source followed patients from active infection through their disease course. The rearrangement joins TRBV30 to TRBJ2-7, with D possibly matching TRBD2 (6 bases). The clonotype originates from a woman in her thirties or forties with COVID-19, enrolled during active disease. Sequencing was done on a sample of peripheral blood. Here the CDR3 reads CAWSGTTYEQYF. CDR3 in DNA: TGTGCCTGGAGTGGGACTACCTACGAGCAGTACTTC.